The rows below give T cell receptor beta chains drawn from one sample of a study of memory CD4+ T cells and cytomegalovirus serostatus. Profiling relied on immunoSEQ multiplex PCR, and the TCRdb table lists in-frame clones only, not all of them. The sample shows about 52,000 clones, 60% to 85% of them seen only once. Source material: memory CD4+ T cells from blood. The receptors come from an adult in good health and CMV-seropositive. Each CDR3 is given with its conserved first and last residue. D genes are given only for firm matches. Where a row states a size, it is once, few, many or the class of an expanded clone; other rows omit it.

d_call: .; clone_size: .; v_call: TRBV4-2; j_call: TRBJ1-2; cdr3_aa: CASSQDLMATRTGYTF; cdr3_nt: TGTGCCAGCAGCCAAGATCTTATGGCAACGCGTACGGGCTACACCTTC
d_call: .; clone_size: .; v_call: TRBV28; j_call: TRBJ2-7; cdr3_aa: CASSLGGGAKEQYF; cdr3_nt: TGTGCCAGCAGTTTGGGAGGGGGCGCGAAGGAGCAGTACTTC
d_call: TRBD1; clone_size: .; v_call: TRBV28; j_call: TRBJ2-7; cdr3_aa: CASSSRTGASYEQYF; cdr3_nt: TGTGCCAGCAGTTCCAGGACAGGGGCCTCCTACGAGCAGTACTTC
d_call: .; clone_size: .; v_call: TRBV7-9; j_call: TRBJ1-4; cdr3_aa: CASIPTGGLNEKLFF; cdr3_nt: TGTGCCAGCATCCCGACGGGCGGACTTAATGAAAAACTGTTTTTT
d_call: .; clone_size: .; v_call: TRBV6-5; j_call: TRBJ1-2; cdr3_aa: CASAGQNYGYTF; cdr3_nt: TGTGCCAGCGCCGGACAGAACTATGGCTACACCTTC
d_call: .; clone_size: .; v_call: TRBV30; j_call: TRBJ1-2; cdr3_aa: CAQKVTGSHGYTF; cdr3_nt: TGTGCCCAGAAAGTTACAGGATCGCATGGCTACACCTTC
d_call: .; clone_size: .; v_call: TRBV30; j_call: TRBJ1-2; cdr3_aa: CAWSRQSGGYTF; cdr3_nt: TGTGCCTGGAGTCGTCAATCTGGCGGCTACACCTTC
d_call: TRBD2; clone_size: .; v_call: TRBV7-2; j_call: TRBJ2-7; cdr3_aa: CASSLNPGMGGGEQYF; cdr3_nt: TGTGCCAGCAGCTTAAACCCAGGGATGGGCGGGGGCGAGCAGTACTTC
d_call: .; clone_size: .; v_call: TRBV14; j_call: TRBJ2-2; cdr3_aa: CASSQVERRAGELFF; cdr3_nt: TGTGCCAGCAGCCAAGTGGAGCGAAGGGCCGGGGAGCTGTTTTTT
d_call: TRBD2; clone_size: once; v_call: TRBV2; j_call: TRBJ2-2; cdr3_aa: CASSDWTGGNTGELFF; cdr3_nt: TGTGCCAGCAGTGATTGGACGGGAGGGAACACCGGGGAGCTGTTTTTT
d_call: TRBD1; clone_size: few; v_call: TRBV7-4; j_call: TRBJ2-1; cdr3_aa: CASSRTGEGRIYNEQFF; cdr3_nt: TGTGCCAGCAGCCGGACAGGGGAGGGGAGGATTTACAATGAGCAGTTCTTC
d_call: .; clone_size: .; v_call: TRBV19; j_call: TRBJ1-2; cdr3_aa: CASTTETGSYGYTF; cdr3_nt: TGTGCCAGTACCACGGAAACGGGCAGCTATGGCTACACCTTC
d_call: .; clone_size: .; v_call: TRBV7-2; j_call: TRBJ2-1; cdr3_aa: CASSLLGPNEQFF; cdr3_nt: TGTGCCAGCAGCTTACTGGGACCCAATGAGCAGTTCTTC